This T cell receptor (beta chain) was sequenced for a study of memory CD4+ T cells and cytomegalovirus serostatus. Generated by immunoSEQ multiplex PCR, the TCRdb table keeps only in-frame clones and is missing some. The sample includes about 52,000 clones, 80% of them seen just once. CDR1 is LNHDA, CDR2 SQIVND, per germline (reference sequence). The V end was cut by 8 bases, the J end by 4 bases, with 15 bases between. The CDR3 sequence is 14 residues long. The sort gate was single viable CD3+CD4+CD8-CD45RO+ cells for memory CD4+ T cells. This clonotype was sampled from an adult in good health and CMV-seropositive. Sample: memory CD4+ T cells from blood. The chain couples TRBV19 to TRBJ1-5; D perhaps matches TRBD1 (6 bases). This CDR3 reads CASGRRQENQPQHF. CDR3 coding DNA: TGTGCCAGTGGACGCCGACAGGAAAATCAGCCCCAGCATTTT. Filled out from reference TRBV19 and TRBJ1-5, the complete variable domain reads DGGITQSPKYLFRKEGQNVTLSCEQNLNHDAMYWYRQDPGQGLRLIYYSQIVNDFQKGDIAEGYSVSREKKESFPLTVTSAQKNPTAFYLCASGRRQENQPQHFGDGTRLSIL.